Below, 3 T cell receptor beta chains from the same sample are listed, as sequenced in a study of CD8 T cells in ankylosing spondylitis. Findings of the study overall: Several highly homologous variants made up a TCR beta motif that seemed to typify ankylosing spondylitis blood.

TCRdb re-called the 5' RACE reads with MiXCR, one entry per CDR3 protein. The table lists a few hundred thousand distinct CDR3 sequences, 10% to 15% of them singletons. These receptors are not linked to any known antigen. The source material was blood, either unsorted or a sorted T cell fraction (not recorded which). Receptors were obtained from a male donor with ankylosing spondylitis.

This clonotype was observed a handful of times. The chain carries TRBV11-3 and TRBJ2-5; D call uncertain. V dropped 5 bases and J dropped 0 bases, with 10 bases sitting between them. The CDR3 has 14 residues. Germline V gene data show CDR1 as SGHNT and CDR2 as YENEEA. The CDR3 sequence is CASSMDPYQETQYF. DNA for the CDR3: TGTGCCAGCAGCATGGACCCATACCAAGAGACCCAGTACTTC.

In this sample, this clonotype turned up a few times. CDR3 bases: TGTGCCAGCAGCTTCCTGGGACAGGGTGCGTTAGATACGCAGTATTTT. Residues: CASSFLGQGALDTQYF. This sequence joins TRBV2 and TRBJ2-3, with 9 bases that match TRBD1. This CDR3 comprises 16 residues. Germline V gene lookup returns CDR1 SNHLY and CDR2 FYNNEI. The junction had 12 bases not matched to a gene; V was cut back by 6 bases and J by 5 bases.

This clonotype was counted a few times. The J gene is TRBJ1-2, the V gene TRBV7-6; D unresolved. The CDR3 covers 16 residues. Per germline, CDR1 SGHVS and CDR2 FNYEAQ. V was pared by 11 bases and J by 5 bases, with 27 bases between. The DNA of the CDR3 is TGTGCCTCGCGTATCACGGGCAAGAGTGAAATTTATGGCTACACCTTC. Translation gives CASRITGKSEIYGYTF.